This entry lists 4 T cell receptor beta chains sequenced from one sample in a study of shared clonotypes between healthy human individuals. Measured with immunoSEQ multiplex PCR; TCRdb has only the in-frame clones, and not every one. The sample lists over a million clones, roughly 96% seen once, with about 1% in the top ten. Sequencing was performed on naive CD4+ T cells sorted from blood. As to subset: CD45RA+ positively selected. The receptor source for this set is a man under 40 in good health.

The rearrangement uses TRBV29-1 and TRBJ2-5; the D gene is possibly TRBD2 (5 bases). The CDR3 is 12 amino acids. V shed 6 bases and J shed 5 bases, with 13 bases lying between them. CDR1 and CDR2 (germline): SQVTM, ANQGSEA. CDR3 in amino acids: CSVRSGPETQYF. DNA for the CDR3: TGCAGCGTCCGCAGCGGTCCCGAGACCCAGTACTTC.

This chain uses TRBV27 with TRBJ2-1, with TRBD1 as a possible D gene (6 bases). The CDR3 has 11 amino acids. CDR1 MNHEY and CDR2 SMNVEV come from the germline V gene (reference sequence). Trimming removed 5 bases at V and 11 bases at J, with 10 bases between. This CDR3 reads CASSARGQQFF. The CDR3 region has the DNA TGTGCCAGCAGTGCCAGGGGTCAGCAGTTCTTC.

The chain links TRBV30 to TRBJ1-1; D unclear. The CDR3 is 13 residues long. The V end lost 5 bases, the J end lost 0 bases, and 10 bases lay between the germline ends. The germline V gene encodes CDR1 GTSNPN and CDR2 SVGIG (reference sequence). CDR3 residues: CAWGRWMNTEAFF. CDR3 sequence (DNA): TGTGCCTGGGGCCGTTGGATGAACACTGAAGCTTTCTTT.

The CDR3 coding sequence is TGTGCCACCAGCAGAGATCCCAGGGTAGTCTTCGATTCGTACGAGCAGTACTTC. Translating it yields CATSRDPRVVFDSYEQYF. V gene TRBV15 combines with J gene TRBJ2-7, with D maybe TRBD1 (5 bases). The germline V and J ends were trimmed by 0 bases and 4 bases, with 22 bases remaining between them. The V gene's germline CDR1 is LNHNV and CDR2 YYDKDF (reference sequence). The CDR3 has 18 amino acids.